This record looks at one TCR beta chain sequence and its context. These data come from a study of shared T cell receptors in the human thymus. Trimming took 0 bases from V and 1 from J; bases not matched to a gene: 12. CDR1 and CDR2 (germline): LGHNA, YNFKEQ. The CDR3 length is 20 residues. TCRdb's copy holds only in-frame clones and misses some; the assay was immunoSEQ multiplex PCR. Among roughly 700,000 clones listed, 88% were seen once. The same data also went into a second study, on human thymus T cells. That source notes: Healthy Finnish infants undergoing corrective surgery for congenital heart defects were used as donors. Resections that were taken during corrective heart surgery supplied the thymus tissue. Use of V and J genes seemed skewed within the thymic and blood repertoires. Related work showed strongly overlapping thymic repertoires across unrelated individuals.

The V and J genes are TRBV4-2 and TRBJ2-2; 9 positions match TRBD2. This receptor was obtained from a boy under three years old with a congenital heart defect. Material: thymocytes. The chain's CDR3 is CASSQDYGDGREGNTGELFF. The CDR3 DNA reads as TGTGCCAGCAGCCAAGATTACGGGGATGGGCGGGAGGGGAACACCGGGGAGCTGTTTTTT.